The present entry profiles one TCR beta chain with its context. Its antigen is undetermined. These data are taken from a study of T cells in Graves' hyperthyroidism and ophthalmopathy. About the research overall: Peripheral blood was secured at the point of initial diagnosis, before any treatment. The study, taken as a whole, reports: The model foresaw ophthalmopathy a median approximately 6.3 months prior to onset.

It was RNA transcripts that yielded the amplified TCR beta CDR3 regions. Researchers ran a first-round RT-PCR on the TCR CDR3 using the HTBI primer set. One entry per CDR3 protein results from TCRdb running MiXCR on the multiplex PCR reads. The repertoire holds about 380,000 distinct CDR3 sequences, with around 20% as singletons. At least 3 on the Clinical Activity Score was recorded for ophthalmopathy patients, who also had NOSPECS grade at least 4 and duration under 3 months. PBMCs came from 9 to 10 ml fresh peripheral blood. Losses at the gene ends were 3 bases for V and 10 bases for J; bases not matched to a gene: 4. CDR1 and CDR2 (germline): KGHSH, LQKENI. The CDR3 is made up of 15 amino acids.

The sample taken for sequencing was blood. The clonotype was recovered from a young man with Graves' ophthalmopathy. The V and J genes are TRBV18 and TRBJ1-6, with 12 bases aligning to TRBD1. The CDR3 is CASSPGTGGFSPLHF. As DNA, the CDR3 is TGTGCCAGCTCACCCGGGACAGGGGGCTTCTCACCCCTCCACTTT.